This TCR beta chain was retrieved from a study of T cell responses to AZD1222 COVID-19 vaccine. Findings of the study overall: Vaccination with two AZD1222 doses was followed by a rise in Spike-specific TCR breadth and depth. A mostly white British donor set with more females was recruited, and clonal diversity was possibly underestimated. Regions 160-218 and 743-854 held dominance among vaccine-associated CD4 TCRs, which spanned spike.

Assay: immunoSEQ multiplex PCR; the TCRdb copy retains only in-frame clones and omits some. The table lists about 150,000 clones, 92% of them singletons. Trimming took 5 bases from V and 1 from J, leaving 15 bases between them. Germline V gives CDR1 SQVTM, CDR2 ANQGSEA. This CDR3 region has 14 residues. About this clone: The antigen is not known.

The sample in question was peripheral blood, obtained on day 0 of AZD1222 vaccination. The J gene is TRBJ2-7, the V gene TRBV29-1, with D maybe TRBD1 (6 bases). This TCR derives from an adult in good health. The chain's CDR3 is CSVLTGLESYEQYF. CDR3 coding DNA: TGCAGCGTTTTGACAGGTCTAGAGTCCTACGAGCAGTACTTC.